What follows are 28 T cell receptor beta chains derived from one specimen sequenced in a study of regulatory dendritic cells for organ transplantation. Profiled with immunoSEQ multiplex PCR; TCRdb holds only in-frame clones, not every one. The profile shows roughly 28,000 clones, approximately 80% of them singletons. Sequenced: naive CD4+ T cells from blood. Stated subset: CD45RA+ naive T cells. Receptors originate from a human donor in good health.

V and J are TRBV5-6 and TRBJ2-2, with D possibly being TRBD2 (6 bases). CDR3 length: 15 residues. V lost 2 bases and J lost 2, with 10 bases in between. Germline CDR1 is SGHDT and CDR2 is YYEEEE. The CDR3 DNA follows: TGTGCCAGCAGCTTCCGGGGGTACAACACCGGGGAGCTGTTTTTT. Residues: CASSFRGYNTGELFF.

The chain couples TRBV5-1 to TRBJ1-2, with a tentative D call TRBD1 (5 bases). CDR1 is SGHRS and CDR2 is YFSETQ in the germline V gene. The CDR3 extends over 15 amino acids. V was cut by 4 bases and J by 0 bases, with 13 bases left in between. Written as DNA, the CDR3 is TGCGCCAGCAGCCCGGAGGGGATAACTAACTATGGCTACACCTTC. This sequence encodes CASSPEGITNYGYTF.

V usage is TRBV19 and J usage is TRBJ1-2; 9 bases are shared with TRBD1. The CDR3 sequence is 16 residues long. Germline V gene data show CDR1 as LNHDA and CDR2 as SQIVND (reference sequence). Trimming took 7 bases from V and 0 from J; bases not matched to a gene: 9. CDR3 bases: TGTGCCAGTACTCGTAAGGGACAGGGCACTAACTATGGCTACACCTTC. Amino acids: CASTRKGQGTNYGYTF.

The J gene is TRBJ1-5, the V gene TRBV2; a possible D gene is TRBD1 (5 bases). This CDR3 has 15 residues. V shed 5 bases and J shed 2 bases, with 13 bases lying between them. Germline CDR1 SNHLY, CDR2 FYNNEI. In DNA form, the CDR3 reads TGTGCCAGCAGTCTTGACCGGGGGGGCAATCAGCCCCAGCATTTT. Amino acids: CASSLDRGGNQPQHF.

The chain uses TRBV19 and TRBJ2-2; D uncertain. This CDR3 region has 15 residues. V dropped 2 bases and J dropped 6 bases, with 13 bases sitting between them. Germline values: CDR1 LNHDA, CDR2 SQIVND (reference sequence). In nucleotides, the CDR3 is TGTGCCAGTAGTATAAATCTAGAGGTCTCCGGGGAGCTGTTTTTT. Protein: CASSINLEVSGELFF.

V usage is TRBV11-2 and J usage is TRBJ2-3, with a weak D call TRBD1 (5 bases). This CDR3 is built from 14 residues. V lost 3 bases and J lost 2, with 9 bases in between. CDR1 SGHAT and CDR2 FQNNGV come from the germline V gene. The DNA of the CDR3 is TGTGCCAGCAGCTTCGACAGATACACAGATACGCAGTATTTT. As protein: CASSFDRYTDTQYF.

The chain carries TRBV18 and TRBJ2-3; TRBD1 agrees at 10 bases. The V gene end was trimmed by 2 bases and the J gene end by 4 bases; junction bases not matched to a gene: 3. This CDR3 has 15 residues. CDR1 and CDR2 from the germline V gene are KGHSH and LQKENI. DNA for the CDR3: TGTGCCAGCTCACCAGGGACAGGGGAAGCAGATACGCAGTATTTT. Translated, it gives CASSPGTGEADTQYF.

The V gene is TRBV7-2, the J gene TRBJ2-2; the D is unclear. V was trimmed by 5 bases and J by 3 bases, leaving 4 bases between them. The CDR3 is made up of 12 amino acids. CDR1 and CDR2 (germline): SGHTA, FQGNSA. For the CDR3, the DNA is TGTGCCAGCAGCCTCTACACCGGGGAGCTGTTTTTT. Amino acids: CASSLYTGELFF. Full variable domain (outside the CDR3, taken from reference TRBV7-2 and TRBJ2-2): GAGVSQSPSNKVTEKGKDVELRCDPISGHTALYWYRQSLGQGLEFLIYFQGNSAPDKSGLPSDRFSAERTGGSVSTLTIQRTQQEDSAVYLCASSLYTGELFFGEGSRLTVL.

The chain uses TRBV19 and TRBJ1-5; D perhaps matches TRBD1 (5 bases). The ends were cut back, 6 bases at V and 4 bases at J, with 16 bases in the middle. CDR1 and CDR2 from the germline V gene are LNHDA and SQIVND (reference sequence). This CDR3 comprises 15 residues. The CDR3 spells CASSFERRGNQPQHF. CDR3 sequence (DNA): TGTGCCAGTAGCTTTGAGAGACGGGGGAATCAGCCCCAGCATTTT.

The chain links TRBV5-1 to TRBJ1-4; 10 bases are shared with TRBD1. In germline, CDR1 is SGHRS, CDR2 YFSETQ. The CDR3 runs to 14 residues. V shed 4 bases and J 8 bases; nucleotides not matched to a gene: 5. The CDR3 region has the DNA TGCGCCAGCAGCAAGACAGGGGGCAAGGAAAAACTGTTTTTT. Translating gives CASSKTGGKEKLFF.

The chain recombines TRBV2 with TRBJ2-7; TRBD2 might be the D (6 bases). This CDR3 region has 15 residues. Germline lookup yields CDR1 SNHLY and CDR2 FYNNEI. V lost 1 base, J lost 1 base, and 11 bases lay in between. CDR3 nucleotide sequence: TGTGCCAGCAGTGAAGTTGGGACTCTGTCCTACGAGCAGTACTTC. Protein: CASSEVGTLSYEQYF.

V and J are TRBV6-5 and TRBJ1-5; D possibly corresponds to TRBD1 (6 bases). The CDR3 contains 12 residues. Trimming pared 6 bases from V and 6 bases from J, leaving 9 bases between. Germline CDR1 and CDR2: MNHEY and SVGAGI. The CDR3 protein is CASRQGAQPQHF. CDR3 nucleotides: TGTGCCAGCAGACAGGGAGCTCAGCCCCAGCATTTT.

This clone was recorded a few times. The chain recombines TRBV6-5 with TRBJ1-1, with D maybe TRBD1 (6 bases). V was cut by 5 bases and J by 1 base, with 8 bases left in between. Per germline, CDR1 MNHEY and CDR2 SVGAGI. The length of the CDR3 is 13 residues. The CDR3 region has the DNA TGTGCCAGCAGTCAGGGACAGAACACTGAAGCTTTCTTT. Protein product: CASSQGQNTEAFF.

The chain carries TRBV7-2 and TRBJ2-7, with 7 bases matching TRBD1. Germline CDR1 SGHTA, CDR2 FQGNSA. The CDR3 loop spans 14 amino acids. J gave up 3 bases and V 5 bases, and 7 bases lay outside the gene matches. CDR3 sequence: CASSPRTGNYEQYF. DNA of the CDR3: TGTGCCAGCAGCCCAAGGACAGGCAACTACGAGCAGTACTTC.

This rearrangement joins TRBV4-3 to TRBJ2-2, with D maybe TRBD1 (6 bases). CDR1 and CDR2 from the germline V gene are LGHNA and YSLEER. CDR3 length equals 14 residues. V gave up 4 bases and J gave up 6 bases, with 12 bases separating them. CDR3 in amino acids: CASSRTGMAGELFF. As DNA, the CDR3 is TGCGCCAGCAGCCGCACAGGGATGGCCGGGGAGCTGTTTTTT.

This chain joins TRBV19 and TRBJ1-5, with a tentative D call TRBD1 (5 bases). V was clipped by 3 bases and J by 7 bases, with 13 bases between them. The CDR3 sequence is 14 residues long. Germline-derived CDR1 and CDR2 are LNHDA and SQIVND (reference sequence). The CDR3 nucleotides read TGTGCCAGTAGTATCGGGCAGGGCCGGCAGCCCCAGCATTTT. Translation: CASSIGQGRQPQHF.

V gene TRBV6-5 combines with J gene TRBJ1-3; maybe TRBD1 (5 bases). CDR1 and CDR2 (germline): MNHEY, SVGAGI. Trimming took 5 bases from V and 0 from J, leaving 8 bases between them. The CDR3 loop spans 14 amino acids. CDR3 bases: TGTGCCAGCAGTGCAGGGCTCTCTGGAAACACCATATATTTT. Translating it yields CASSAGLSGNTIYF.

The CDR3 region has the DNA TGTGCCAGCAGCTTCCGCTCCTATAATTCACCCCTCCACTTT. Translating gives CASSFRSYNSPLHF. The genes are TRBV5-6 and TRBJ1-6; D is undetermined. V lost 2 bases to trimming and J lost 0 bases, with 3 bases between them. Germline values: CDR1 SGHDT, CDR2 YYEEEE. This CDR3 region has 14 residues.

This sequence joins TRBV7-9 and TRBJ2-1; the match to TRBD2 covers 10 bases. This CDR3 spans 16 amino acids. The germline CDR1 and CDR2 sequences are SEHNR and FQNEAQ (reference sequence). Trimming at V came to 1 base and at J to 8 bases, leaving 8 bases not matched to a gene. CDR3 protein: CASSLGSSGGADEQFF. CDR3 DNA: TGTGCCAGCAGCTTAGGGTCGAGCGGGGGGGCGGATGAGCAGTTCTTC. Filled out from reference TRBV7-9 and TRBJ2-1, the complete variable domain reads DTGVSQNPRHKITKRGQNVTFRCDPISEHNRLYWYRQTLGQGPEFLTYFQNEAQLEKSRLLSDRFSAERPKGSFSTLEIQRTEQGDSAMYLCASSLGSSGGADEQFFGPGTRLTVL.

J is TRBJ2-1 and V is TRBV7-2, with D tentatively TRBD2 (6 bases). Germline V CDR1 and CDR2: SGHTA, FQGNSA. CDR3 length: 14 amino acids. V was cut by 5 bases and J by 4 bases, with 12 bases left in between. The CDR3 region is CASSVGLRYNEQFF. CDR3 sequence (DNA): TGTGCCAGCAGCGTGGGACTGCGTTACAATGAGCAGTTCTTC.

J is TRBJ2-1 and V is TRBV19; TRBD2 matches 10 bases. The CDR3 runs 14 residues. V shed 4 bases and J 5 bases; nucleotides not matched to a gene: 2. Germline V gives CDR1 LNHDA, CDR2 SQIVND (reference sequence). The CDR3 reads CASSKLAGDNEQFF. The DNA for the CDR3 is TGTGCCAGTAGTAAGCTAGCGGGGGACAATGAGCAGTTCTTC.

The rearrangement links TRBV19 to TRBJ2-3, with 7 bases matching TRBD2. The CDR3 sequence is 14 residues long. Germline CDR1 reads LNHDA; CDR2 reads SQIVND (reference sequence). The V segment lost 7 bases and the J segment 3 bases; nucleotides outside the gene matches: 7. This chain's CDR3 is CASTPGGRTDTQYF. As DNA, the CDR3 is TGTGCCAGTACCCCGGGAGGCAGGACAGATACGCAGTATTTT. The entire variable domain, with the rest obtained from reference TRBV19 and TRBJ2-3, is as follows: DGGITQSPKYLFRKEGQNVTLSCEQNLNHDAMYWYRQDPGQGLRLIYYSQIVNDFQKGDIAEGYSVSREKKESFPLTVTSAQKNPTAFYLCASTPGGRTDTQYFGPGTRLTVL.

The chain uses TRBV27 and TRBJ2-3, with 12 bases fitting TRBD2. Germline V gives CDR1 MNHEY, CDR2 SMNVEV (reference sequence). The length of the CDR3 is 17 residues. The J segment lost 4 bases and the V segment lost 2 bases, leaving 7 bases of the junction unmatched. CDR3 sequence (DNA): TGTGCCAGCAGTTTAATTTCTCTAGCGGGGGGGCCAGATACGCAGTATTTT. It yields the protein CASSLISLAGGPDTQYF.

The chain links TRBV27 to TRBJ2-1; 9 nucleotides agree with TRBD1. This CDR3 has 16 residues. CDR1 is MNHEY and CDR2 is SMNVEV in the germline V gene (reference sequence). V shed 5 bases, J shed 2 bases, and the junction held 7 bases outside the gene matches. The CDR3 DNA sequence: TGTGCCAGCAGTGGCACAGGGGGCGTCACCTACAATGAGCAGTTCTTC. This encodes CASSGTGGVTYNEQFF.

The chain couples TRBV15 to TRBJ1-1, with TRBD1 as a possible D gene (5 bases). The CDR3 has 15 amino acids. Germline CDR1 reads LNHNV; CDR2 reads YYDKDF (reference sequence). Trimming pared 0 bases from V and 0 bases from J, leaving 8 bases between. This CDR3 reads CATSREQAMNTEAFF. CDR3 nucleotide sequence: TGTGCCACCAGCAGAGAACAGGCAATGAACACTGAAGCTTTCTTT.

In this sample, this clone turned up once. CDR3 nucleotide sequence: TGTGCCAGCAGCTCGACAGGGGGCAATCAGCCCCAGCATTTT. This translates into CASSSTGGNQPQHF. V usage is TRBV7-6 and J usage is TRBJ1-5, with 8 bases lining up with TRBD1. This CDR3 is built from 14 residues. The ends lost 4 bases at V and 2 bases at J; junction bases unmatched: 1. CDR1 and CDR2 from the germline V gene are SGHVS and FNYEAQ.

The genes are TRBV7-9 and TRBJ1-5, with D unclear. Germline V gene data show CDR1 as SEHNR and CDR2 as FQNEAQ (reference sequence). V was trimmed by 5 bases and J by 9 bases, leaving 8 bases between them. This CDR3 is built from 11 residues. The CDR3 region has the DNA TGTGCCAGCAGCCCCGCTATGCCCCAGCATTTT. This encodes CASSPAMPQHF. Drawing the rest from reference TRBV7-9 and TRBJ1-5, the complete variable domain is DTGVSQNPRHKITKRGQNVTFRCDPISEHNRLYWYRQTLGQGPEFLTYFQNEAQLEKSRLLSDRFSAERPKGSFSTLEIQRTEQGDSAMYLCASSPAMPQHFGDGTRLSIL.

The gene calls are TRBV25-1 and TRBJ1-1; no firm D call. V was shortened by 2 bases and J by 2 bases, with 9 bases between the two germline ends. The germline CDR1 and CDR2 sequences are MGHDK and SYGVNS. The CDR3 spans 14 residues. The CDR3, as DNA: TGTGCCAGCAGTGAAGGGCTCGATAACACTGAAGCTTTCTTT. Protein: CASSEGLDNTEAFF.